This T cell receptor (beta chain) was identified in a study of blood T cell repertoires in COVID-19. From germline, CDR1 is LGHDT and CDR2 YNNKEL (reference sequence). The CDR3 contains 16 residues. Trimming pared 0 bases from V and 5 bases from J, leaving 16 bases between. Using immunoSEQ multiplex PCR, the repertoire was profiled, and TCRdb retains in-frame clones only, with some absent. The table has about 73,000 clones, approximately 83% seen once. The TCR comes from an elderly man with active or convalescent COVID-19. The source material was peripheral blood. This chain connects TRBV3-1 (or the pseudogene TRBV3-2) to TRBJ2-5, with D tentatively TRBD2 (5 bases). DNA for the CDR3: TGTGCCAGCAGCCAAGATCGGGAAGGACCCGGGGAGACCCAGTACTTC. The encoded protein is CASSQDREGPGETQYF.